The present TCR beta chain was sequenced within a study of blood T cell repertoires in COVID-19 (TCRdb year 2020). Turning to the overall study: Samples covering the acute and convalescent phases of COVID-19 were provided by collaborators in the United States, Italy and Spain. Samples were obtained from the ongoing ImmuneRACE study (first 160 participants) and from roughly 1,300 subjects provided by 6 global collaborators. The material from the prospective study consisted of cDNA or gDNA derived from T cells, B-cell-depleted T cells, or PBMCs. Subjects who had been exposed to COVID-19, were actively infected with it, or had recovered from it provided the deeply sampled blood TCRbeta repertoires that made up the dataset. Nearly every sample came with metadata listing a de-identified subject ID, COVID-19 status, age in years and sex. The repertoires were released in a freely available public database intended as a resource for research on the immune response to SARS-CoV-2. HLA class I and class II types, where available, came from metadata supplied by the sample provider rather than from assay-based typing.

As regards this clone: What this receptor recognizes is not known. Base-call qualities are not available, and no considerably larger clone is one nucleotide away.

The immunoSEQ Assay, a bias-controlled multiplex PCR, was used to amplify TCRbeta CDR3 regions from genomic DNA. Per the original workflow: The number of nucleated cells in each sample was estimated by amplification of reference gene primers within the assay. To quantify the absolute abundance of each unique TCRbeta CDR3 rearrangement, sequence reads were collapsed and filtered. For each sample, productive Simpson clonality was calculated by taking the square root of Simpson's diversity index across productive rearrangements. TCRdb provides this immuneACCESS table in a form limited to in-frame rearrangements. Some clones are lacking; in checked studies, under half of them reflect an unresolved V gene, and why the rest are absent is not known. For V, J and clone size, that table is used; D and trimming come from the DNA. The sample table holds around 250,000 clones, of which 90% were seen once. The biggest ten clones account for roughly 0.95% of the sample.

Enrolling through a virtual design, the prospective study's participants ranged in age from roughly 18 to 100 years and lived across 24 United States geographic areas. Cohort assignment in the prospective study relied on participant-reported clinical history from a screening survey and a study questionnaire. Exposed participants had been in contact, within 2 weeks of entering the study, with a person who had a PCR-confirmed or clinician-diagnosed case of COVID-19. In the prospective study, mobile phlebotomists collected whole blood, serum and a nasopharyngeal or oropharyngeal swab from each participant. Additional blood draws and questionnaires over an approximately two-month period could optionally be provided by prospective study participants. Blood samples from the prospective study were shipped frozen or at room temperature prior to DNA extraction. Per the germline V gene, MDHEN is the CDR1 and SYDVKM is the CDR2. The CDR3 has 12 amino acids, counting the end cysteine and phenylalanine. Left in the record is the CDR3 DNA by itself, 36 bases read in frame from the first base. The junction carries 17 bases between V and J, which are trimmed by 10 bases and 8 bases respectively.

Results the study describes overall, beyond this receptor: The amount of clinical and demographic metadata varied by source and participant and was provided uncurated.

This receptor was identified in a man over 45 who had been exposed to COVID-19. The rearrangement joined TRBV28 to TRBJ1-2; the D gene is perhaps TRBD1, on 5 matching bases. The sequencing sample was made of PBMCs or T cells enriched from blood (not recorded which). The nucleotide sequence is TGTGCCACCCCAGCCCAGGGTAAGGGCTACACCTTC. It translates to CATPAQGKGYTF.